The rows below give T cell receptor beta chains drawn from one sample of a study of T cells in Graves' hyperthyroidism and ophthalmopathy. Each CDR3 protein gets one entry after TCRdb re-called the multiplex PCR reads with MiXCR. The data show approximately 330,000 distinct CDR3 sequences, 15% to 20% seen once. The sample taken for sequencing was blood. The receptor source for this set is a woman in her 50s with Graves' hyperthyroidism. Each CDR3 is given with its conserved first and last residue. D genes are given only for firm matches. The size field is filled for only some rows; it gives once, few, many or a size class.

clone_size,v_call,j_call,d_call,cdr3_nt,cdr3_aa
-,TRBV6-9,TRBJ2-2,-,TGTGCCAGCATTTCCTTGGGGGCCGGGGAGCTGTTTTTT,CASISLGAGELFF
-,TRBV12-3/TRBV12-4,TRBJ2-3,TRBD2,TGTGCCAGCAGGGTAGCGGGGGGTGAAGATACGCAGTATTTT,CASRVAGGEDTQYF
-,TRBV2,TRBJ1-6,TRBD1,TGTGCCAGCAGTGAAGAGGACAGGGGCTATTCACCCCTCCACTTT,CASSEEDRGYSPLHF
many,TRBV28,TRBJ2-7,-,TGTGCCACTTATAGACAGCCCGCGGACGAGCAGTACTTC,CATYRQPADEQYF
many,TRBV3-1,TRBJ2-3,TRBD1,TGTGCCAGCAGCCAAGGGACAGGGGGCTTGACAGATACGCAGTATTTT,CASSQGTGGLTDTQYF
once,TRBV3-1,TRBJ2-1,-,TGTGCCAGCAGCCAAGAATGGGTTAGCGAGCAGTTCTTC,CASSQEWVSEQFF
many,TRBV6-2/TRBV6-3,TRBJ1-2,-,TGTGCCAGCAGTTACGGATCGCCTAACTATGGCTACACCTTC,CASSYGSPNYGYTF
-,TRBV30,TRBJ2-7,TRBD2,TGTGCCTGGAACAAAGGAGGGACTAGCGGGTTCTCCTACGAGCAGTACTTC,CAWNKGGTSGFSYEQYF
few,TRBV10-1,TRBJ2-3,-,TGCGCCAGCAGTGAGTCGCAGGGTCGGGCAGATACGCAGTATTTT,CASSESQGRADTQYF
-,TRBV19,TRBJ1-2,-,TGTGCCAGTAGTCCTGTCCCTTTTTCTTCCGCAATTAACTATGGCTACACCTTC,CASSPVPFSSAINYGYTF
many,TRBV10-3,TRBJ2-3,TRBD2,TGTGCCATCAGTGAGGGGGTAGCGGGGCAGTATTTT,CAISEGVAGQYF
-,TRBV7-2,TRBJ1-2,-,TGTGCCAGCAGCTTAGGTGGGCACTCCATTAACTATGGCTACACCTTC,CASSLGGHSINYGYTF
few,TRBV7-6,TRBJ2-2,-,TGTGCCAGCAGCTTAGTCTCGGGTGGGGAGCTGTTTTTT,CASSLVSGGELFF
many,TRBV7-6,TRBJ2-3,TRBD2,TGTGCCAGCAGCCTAATAGGACTAGCGGGACGCACAGATACGCAGTATTTT,CASSLIGLAGRTDTQYF
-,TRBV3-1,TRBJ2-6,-,TGTGCCAGCAGCCAAGAGGGGACGGAGGGGGCCAACGTCCTGACTTTC,CASSQEGTEGANVLTF
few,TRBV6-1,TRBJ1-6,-,TGTGCCAGCAGTCCCGTTAGGGGCTCGCAGCCGAGCTCCTATAATTCACCCCTCCACTTT,CASSPVRGSQPSSYNSPLHF
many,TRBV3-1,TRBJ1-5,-,TGTGCCAGCAGCCAAGGGTATCAGCCCCAGCATTTT,CASSQGYQPQHF
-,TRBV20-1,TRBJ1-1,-,TGCAGTGCTCGAACACCTGAAGCTTTCTTT,CSARTPEAFF
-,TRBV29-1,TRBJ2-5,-,TGCAGCGTTGGGAATAGGGGGGAGACCCAGTACTTC,CSVGNRGETQYF
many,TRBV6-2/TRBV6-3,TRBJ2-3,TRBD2,TGTGCCAGCAGCGAACCCACTAGCGGGAGCCCAGATACGCAGTATTTT,CASSEPTSGSPDTQYF
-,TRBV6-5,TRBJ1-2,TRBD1,TGTGCCAGCAGTTACTCGCCAGGGGGCACAGGGAACTATGGCTACACCTTC,CASSYSPGGTGNYGYTF
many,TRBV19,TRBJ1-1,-,TGTGCCAGTAGTATAGATGGCGGGCCCACTGAAGCTTTCTTT,CASSIDGGPTEAFF
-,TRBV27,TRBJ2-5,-,TGTGCCAGCAGTTTAGAAGGCCGGGGCGAGACCCAGTACTTC,CASSLEGRGETQYF
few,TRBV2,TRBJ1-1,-,TGTGCCAGCATGCGCGGAGTGAACACTGAAGCTTTCTTT,CASMRGVNTEAFF
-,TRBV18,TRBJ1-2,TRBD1,TGTGCCAGCTCACTACAGGTGATGGGACAGGGGGCTTCGGATGGCTACACCTTC,CASSLQVMGQGASDGYTF
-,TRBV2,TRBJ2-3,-,TGTGCCAGCAGTGACCCGGGTCCGAGGGCAGATACGCAGTATTTT,CASSDPGPRADTQYF
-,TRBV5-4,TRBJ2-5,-,TGTGCCAGCAGCTCCTTTGGGGGGGGGGGCAAAGAGACCCAGTACTTC,CASSSFGGGGKETQYF
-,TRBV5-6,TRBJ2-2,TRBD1,TGTGCCAGCAGCTTGGGTCCGGGACAGGGGGCCGACGGGGAGCTGTTTTTT,CASSLGPGQGADGELFF
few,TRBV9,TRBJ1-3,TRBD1,TGTGCCAGCAGCGTAGCTGGCAGGGGGACTGGAAACACCATATATTTT,CASSVAGRGTGNTIYF
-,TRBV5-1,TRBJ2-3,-,TGCGCCAGCAGCCACCTTGGCCGGGATACGCAGTATTTT,CASSHLGRDTQYF
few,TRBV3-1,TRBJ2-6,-,TGTGCCAGCAGCCTAGGGGTTGGGGCCAACGTCCTGACTTTC,CASSLGVGANVLTF
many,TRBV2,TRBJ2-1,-,TGTGCCAGCAGCGTCGACTTGGGTGAGCAGTTCTTC,CASSVDLGEQFF
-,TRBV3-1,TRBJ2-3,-,TGTGCCAGCAGCCCCCTCGGAGCGCAGGGGACAGATACGCAGTATTTT,CASSPLGAQGTDTQYF
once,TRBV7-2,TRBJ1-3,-,TGTGCCAGCAGCTCCGGACAAGCTCCAAACACCATATATTTT,CASSSGQAPNTIYF
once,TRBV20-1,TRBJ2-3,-,TGCAGTGCGAAAAGGACCGGAAGGGATACGCAGTATTTT,CSAKRTGRDTQYF
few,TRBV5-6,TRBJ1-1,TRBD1,TGTGCCAGCAGCCGACGAGTGACAGGGACTGAAGCTTTCTTT,CASSRRVTGTEAFF
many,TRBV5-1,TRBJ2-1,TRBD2,TGCGCCAGCAGCCACCAACTAGCGGGGCGAAATGAGCAGTTCTTC,CASSHQLAGRNEQFF
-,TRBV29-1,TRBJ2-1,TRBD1,TGCAGCGTCTCAACCGGGACAGCCTCCTACAATGAGCAGTTCTTC,CSVSTGTASYNEQFF
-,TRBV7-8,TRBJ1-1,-,TGTGCCAGCAGCTTTCCCGGGACAACGAACACTGAAGCTTTCTTT,CASSFPGTTNTEAFF
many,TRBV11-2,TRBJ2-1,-,TGTGCCAGCAGCCGTTCACTAAACCGGTCCAATGAGCAGTTCTTC,CASSRSLNRSNEQFF
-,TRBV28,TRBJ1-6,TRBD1,TGTGCCAGCAGTTTCTTACCACCGGGACAGTATAATTCACCCCTCCACTTT,CASSFLPPGQYNSPLHF
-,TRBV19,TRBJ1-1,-,TGTGCCAGTAGTATAGGGGCAGGGCGAGTACGCACTGAAGCTTTCTTT,CASSIGAGRVRTEAFF
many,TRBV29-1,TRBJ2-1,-,TGCAGCGTTGAAGATAGGGCGACCCTATACAATGAGCAGTTCTTC,CSVEDRATLYNEQFF
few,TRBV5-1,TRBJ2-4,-,TGCGCCAGCAGCTTGCTGGGGGGGGCGAGGGCCAAAAACATTCAGTACTTC,CASSLLGGARAKNIQYF
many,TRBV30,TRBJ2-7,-,TGTGCCTGGAGTGTGTCAGGTGGAACCTACGAGCAGTACTTC,CAWSVSGGTYEQYF
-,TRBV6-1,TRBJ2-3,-,TGTGCCAGCAGTCCTGACTGGCAGAGCGCCACAGATACGCAGTATTTT,CASSPDWQSATDTQYF